Below, one T cell receptor beta chain is given with its context. The data were taken from a study of blood T cell repertoires in COVID-19. Turning to the study itself: PBMCs, B-cell-depleted T cells, or T cells provided the cDNA or gDNA that made up the material.

Those enrolled, adults aged roughly 18 to 95 years, came from about two dozen US areas. People in the exposed group encountered a COVID-19 case within 2 weeks before entering the study. The CDR3 consists of 15 residues. The ends were cut back, 0 bases at V and 0 bases at J, with 7 bases in the middle. Germline loops: CDR1 SGDLS, CDR2 YYNGEE. Per the original methods: Reference gene primers were amplified, and this amplification served to estimate nucleated cell counts. Only in-frame clones appear in the TCRdb table, and some are missing; sequencing was by immunoSEQ multiplex PCR. Clone size and the V and J calls come from that table; the DNA yielded D and trimming. The sample holds 60,000 or so clones, approximately 70% seen once.

Specimen: PBMCs or T cells enriched from blood (not recorded which). The V gene is TRBV9, the J gene TRBJ1-3; D uncertain. The clonotype was recovered from a woman aged 55-70 years who had been exposed to COVID-19. The CDR3 loop reads CASSVAPDSGNTIYF. The CDR3 bases are TGTGCCAGCAGCGTAGCGCCAGACTCTGGAAACACCATATATTTT.